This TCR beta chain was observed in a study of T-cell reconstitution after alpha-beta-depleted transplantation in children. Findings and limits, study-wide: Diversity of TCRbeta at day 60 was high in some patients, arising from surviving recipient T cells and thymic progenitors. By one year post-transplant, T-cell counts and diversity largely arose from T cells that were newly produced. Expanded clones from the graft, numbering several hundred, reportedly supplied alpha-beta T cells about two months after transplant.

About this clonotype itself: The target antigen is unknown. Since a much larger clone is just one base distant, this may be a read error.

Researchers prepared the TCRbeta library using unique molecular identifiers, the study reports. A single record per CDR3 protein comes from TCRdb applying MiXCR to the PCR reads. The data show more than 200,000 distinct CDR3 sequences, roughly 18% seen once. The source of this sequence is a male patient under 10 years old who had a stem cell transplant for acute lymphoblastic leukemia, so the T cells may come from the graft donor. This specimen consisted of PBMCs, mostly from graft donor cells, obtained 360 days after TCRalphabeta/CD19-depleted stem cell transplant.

Here the CDR3 DNA reads TGTGCCAGCAGTTTACGTCCGGGACAGGGTAACACTGAACCTTTCTTT. Protein: CASSLRPGQGNTEPFF. V is TRBV28 and J is TRBJ1-1; 9 nucleotides match TRBD1. In germline, CDR1 is MDHEN, CDR2 SYDVKM. This CDR3 has 16 amino acids.